This TCR beta chain was recorded in a study of cytomegalovirus exposure and HLA in healthy donors. Study information: An analysis done earlier identified some 120 million unique TCR beta sequences from roughly 190 million T cells. Overall study results and limits: With high specificity and sensitivity, the classifier reportedly diagnosed cytomegalovirus status. The majority of CMV-associated TCR beta chains were reported as apparently HLA-restricted in a later analysis.

Concerning this clone: Antigen: not known.

Trimming removed 2 bases at V and 5 bases at J, with 7 bases between. Germline CDR1 SGHTA, CDR2 FQGNSA. The CDR3 is 13 residues long. PCR amplification relied on 60 Vbeta primers (plus 13 Jbeta primers). Assay used: immunoSEQ multiplex PCR; TCRdb lists only in-frame clones, some missing. The table shows about 160,000 clones, with over 70% occurring only once. The material sequenced was PBMCs. The rearrangement uses TRBV7-2 and TRBJ1-5, with D uncertain. This TCR derives from a woman in her 40s in good health and CMV-seropositive. The CDR3 DNA is TGTGCCAGCAGCTTATATCCGGATCAGCCCCAGCATTTT. Translation: CASSLYPDQPQHF.